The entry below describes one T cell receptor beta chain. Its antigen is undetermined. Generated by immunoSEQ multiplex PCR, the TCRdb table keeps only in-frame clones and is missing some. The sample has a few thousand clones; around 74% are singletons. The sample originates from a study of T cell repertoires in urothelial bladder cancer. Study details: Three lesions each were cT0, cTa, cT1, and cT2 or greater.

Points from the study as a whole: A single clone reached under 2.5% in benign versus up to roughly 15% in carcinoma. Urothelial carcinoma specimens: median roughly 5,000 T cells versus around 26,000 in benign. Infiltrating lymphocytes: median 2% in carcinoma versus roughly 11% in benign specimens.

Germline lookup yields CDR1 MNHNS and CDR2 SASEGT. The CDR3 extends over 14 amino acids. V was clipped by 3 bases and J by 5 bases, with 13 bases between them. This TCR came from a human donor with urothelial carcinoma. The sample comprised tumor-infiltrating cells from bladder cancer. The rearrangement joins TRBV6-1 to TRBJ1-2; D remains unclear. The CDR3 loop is CASSDSYTRYGYTF. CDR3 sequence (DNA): TGTGCCAGCAGTGACAGCTATACTAGGTATGGCTACACCTTC.